This TCR beta chain stems from a study of CD8+ T cells in alopecia areata. Sample treatment: oral pan-JAK inhibitor, 5-10 mg twice daily. The study, taken as a whole, reports: Administration of tofacitinib significantly diminished scalp clonality and expanded CD8+ clones within the top 100.

Points on this clone: Antigen unknown.

V was trimmed by 1 base and J by 7 bases, leaving 18 bases between them. CDR1 and CDR2 (germline): SGHRS, YFSETQ. This CDR3 region has 16 residues. Extracted from the samples, RNA was reverse transcribed into cDNA to serve as the sequencing template. Data came from immunoSEQ multiplex PCR; TCRdb stores just in-frame clones and leaves some out. The data show about 210,000 clones, less than 75% seen once. The rearrangement uses TRBV5-1 and TRBJ2-4, with D perhaps TRBD2 (5 bases). The TCR was taken from a human donor with alopecia areata. This material consisted of CD4+ T cells sorted from blood, taken at week 4, from a patient treated with tofacitinib. The CDR3 nucleotides are TGCGCCAGCAGCTTGCCGCGGGCGGCCGACGGTAACATTCAGTACTTC. It yields the protein CASSLPRAADGNIQYF.